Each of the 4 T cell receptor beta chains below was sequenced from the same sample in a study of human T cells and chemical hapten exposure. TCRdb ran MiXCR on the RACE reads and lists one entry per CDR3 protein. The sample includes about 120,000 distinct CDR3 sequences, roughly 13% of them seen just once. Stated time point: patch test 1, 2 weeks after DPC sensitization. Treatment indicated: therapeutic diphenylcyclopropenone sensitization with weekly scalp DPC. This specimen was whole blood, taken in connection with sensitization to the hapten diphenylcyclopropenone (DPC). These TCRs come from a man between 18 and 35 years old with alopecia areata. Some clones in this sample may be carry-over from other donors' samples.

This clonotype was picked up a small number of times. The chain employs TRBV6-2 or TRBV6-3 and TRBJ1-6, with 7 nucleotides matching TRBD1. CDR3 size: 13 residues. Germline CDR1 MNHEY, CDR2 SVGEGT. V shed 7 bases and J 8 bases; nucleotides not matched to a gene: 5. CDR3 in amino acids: CASTDRVDSPLHF. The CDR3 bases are TGTGCCAGCACCGACAGGGTGGATTCACCCCTCCACTTT.

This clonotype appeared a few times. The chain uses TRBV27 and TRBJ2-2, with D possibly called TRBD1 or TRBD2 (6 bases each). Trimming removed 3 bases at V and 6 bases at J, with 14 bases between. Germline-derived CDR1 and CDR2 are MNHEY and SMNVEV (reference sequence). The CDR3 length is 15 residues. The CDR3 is CASSLLGGSAGELFF. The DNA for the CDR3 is TGTGCCAGCAGTTTGTTGGGGGGCTCAGCCGGGGAGCTGTTTTTT.

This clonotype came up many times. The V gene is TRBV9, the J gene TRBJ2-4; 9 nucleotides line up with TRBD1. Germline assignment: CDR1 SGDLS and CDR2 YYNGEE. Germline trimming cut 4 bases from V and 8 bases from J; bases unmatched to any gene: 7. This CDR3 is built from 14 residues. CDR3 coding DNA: TGTGCCAGCAGCAACACACAGGGGGCGGACATTCAGTACTTC. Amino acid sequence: CASSNTQGADIQYF. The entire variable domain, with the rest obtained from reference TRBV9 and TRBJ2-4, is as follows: DSGVTQTPKHLITATGQRVTLRCSPRSGDLSVYWYQQSLDQGLQFLIQYYNGEERAKGNILERFSAQQFPDLHSELNLSSLELGDSALYFCASSNTQGADIQYFGAGTRLSVL.

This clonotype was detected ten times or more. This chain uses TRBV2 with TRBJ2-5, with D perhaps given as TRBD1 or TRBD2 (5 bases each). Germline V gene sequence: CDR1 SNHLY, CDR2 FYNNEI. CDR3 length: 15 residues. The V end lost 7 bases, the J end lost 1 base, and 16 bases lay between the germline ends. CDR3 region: CASMRARATQETQYF. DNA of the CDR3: TGTGCCAGCATGAGGGCCAGGGCGACCCAAGAGACCCAGTACTTC.